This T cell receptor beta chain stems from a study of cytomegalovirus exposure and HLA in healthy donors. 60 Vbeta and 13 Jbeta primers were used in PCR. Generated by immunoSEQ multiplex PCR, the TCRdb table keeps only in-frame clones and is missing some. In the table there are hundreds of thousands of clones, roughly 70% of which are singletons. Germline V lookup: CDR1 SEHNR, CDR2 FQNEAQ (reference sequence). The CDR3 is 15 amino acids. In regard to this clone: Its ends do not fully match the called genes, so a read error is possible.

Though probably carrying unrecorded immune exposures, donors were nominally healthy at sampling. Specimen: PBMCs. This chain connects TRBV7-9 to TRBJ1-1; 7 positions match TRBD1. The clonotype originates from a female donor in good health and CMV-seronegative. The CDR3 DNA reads TGTTCCAGCAGCCCCCGACAGGGTGGGAACACTGAAGCTTTCTTT. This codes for CSSSPRQGGNTEAFF.